This T cell receptor beta chain appears in the sequencing data of a study of T cells in Graves' hyperthyroidism and ophthalmopathy. Looking at the study overall: The initial diagnosis was the point when peripheral blood was collected, ahead of any treatment. General study points: Researchers report that a 13 V-J model separated ophthalmopathy from stable hyperthyroidism.

To note about this clonotype: What it recognizes is unknown.

Regions amplified from RNA transcripts were the TCR beta CDR3 regions. Primed by the HTBI set, a first-round RT-PCR was run on the TCR CDR3. TCRdb reprocessed the multiplex PCR reads with MiXCR, giving one entry per CDR3 protein. The sample consists of more than 350,000 distinct CDR3 sequences, about 15% of them appearing once. The sequence was obtained from a woman in her thirties with Graves' hyperthyroidism. Material: blood.

The CDR3 DNA reads as TGTGCCAGCAGTTACGATCTAGCGGGGGCGAGGGATGAGCAGTTCTTC. It specifies CASSYDLAGARDEQFF. The rearrangement uses TRBV6-2 or TRBV6-3 and TRBJ2-1; 10 bases are a match to TRBD2. Germline lookup yields CDR1 MNHEY and CDR2 SVGEGT. J was trimmed by 8 bases and V by 2 bases; bases with no gene match: 9. CDR3 length: 16 amino acids.